Presented here are 26 T cell receptor beta chains from one specimen sequenced in a study of shared clonotypes between healthy human individuals. The assay was immunoSEQ multiplex PCR, and TCRdb's table has in-frame clones only and misses some. Found here are about 490,000 clones, about three quarters of them singletons; the top ten hold roughly 13%. The sample was PBMCs. All receptors derive from a middle-aged woman in good health. Some clones in this sample may be carry-over from other donors' samples.

This chain connects TRBV30 to TRBJ2-5; TRBD1 matches 11 bases. The CDR3 consists of 15 residues. The germline V gene encodes CDR1 GTSNPN and CDR2 SVGIG (reference sequence). The V gene end was trimmed by 0 bases and the J gene end by 2 bases; junction bases not matched to a gene: 2. CDR3 coding DNA: TGTGCCTGGAGTGTATGGGACAGGGGGCAAGAGACCCAGTACTTC. Residues: CAWSVWDRGQETQYF.

The chain has TRBV7-6 and TRBJ2-7; no definite D call. Trimming removed 1 base at V and 2 bases at J, with 9 bases between. The CDR3 consists of 14 residues. The V gene's germline CDR1 is SGHVS and CDR2 FNYEAQ. This CDR3 reads CASSLGPQPYEQYF. The DNA of the CDR3 is TGTGCCAGCAGCTTAGGGCCACAACCCTACGAGCAGTACTTC. Looking up the rest from reference TRBV7-6 and TRBJ2-7 gives the full variable domain: GAGVSQSPRYKVTKRGQDVALRCDPISGHVSLYWYRQALGQGPEFLTYFNYEAQQDKSGLPNDRFSAERPEGSISTLTIQRTEQRDSAMYRCASSLGPQPYEQYFGPGTRLTVT.

The CDR3 DNA sequence: TGTGCCACCAGCAGAGATCCCGGGGCCCTATATGGCTACACCTTC. It yields the protein CATSRDPGALYGYTF. V and J are TRBV15 and TRBJ1-2; weak D call: TRBD1 (5 bases). This CDR3 region has 15 residues. The V and J ends lost 0 bases and 5 bases respectively, with 13 bases between them. Looked up from germline, CDR1 is LNHNV and CDR2 is YYDKDF (reference sequence).

The genes are TRBV11-2 and TRBJ2-7; 10 nucleotides match TRBD2. CDR1 SGHAT and CDR2 FQNNGV come from the germline V gene. There are 16 residues in the CDR3. J lost 4 bases, V lost 3 bases, and 9 bases had no gene match. CDR3 loop: CASSFPLVAGGYEQYF. CDR3 DNA: TGTGCCAGCAGCTTCCCCCTCGTAGCGGGAGGTTACGAGCAGTACTTC.

V is TRBV2 and J is TRBJ1-2; 8 positions agree with TRBD1. The V and J ends lost 7 bases and 4 bases, in that order; junction bases with no gene match: 8. The germline gives CDR1 SNHLY, CDR2 FYNNEI. This CDR3 spans 14 amino acids. The CDR3: CASNPQGAGYGYTF. In DNA, the CDR3 is TGTGCCAGCAACCCTCAGGGGGCTGGCTATGGCTACACCTTC.

This CDR3 reads CASSFPWGLKSGELFF. The CDR3 DNA is TGTGCCAGTAGTTTCCCGTGGGGCTTAAAGTCCGGGGAGCTGTTTTTT. V usage is TRBV19 and J usage is TRBJ2-2, with D possibly matching TRBD1 (5 bases). CDR1 and CDR2 (germline): LNHDA, SQIVND (reference sequence). Between the trimmed V and J ends, which lost 5 bases and 6 bases, there was a span of 19 bases. The CDR3 spans 16 residues.

The chain couples TRBV19 to TRBJ1-1; D may be TRBD1 (5 bases). The CDR3 runs 15 residues. The V gene's germline CDR1 is LNHDA and CDR2 SQIVND (reference sequence). V lost 3 bases and J lost 3, with 14 bases in between. The CDR3 region is CASSIQSRGDTEAFF. Here the CDR3 DNA reads TGTGCCAGTAGTATCCAGTCTCGAGGGGACACTGAAGCTTTCTTT.

The J gene is TRBJ2-1, the V gene TRBV5-1; D ambiguous. Germline-derived CDR1 and CDR2 are SGHRS and YFSETQ. This CDR3 has 14 residues. The ends were cut back, 0 bases at V and 4 bases at J, with 8 bases in the middle. In DNA, the CDR3 is TGCGCCAGCAGCTTGGGTGGGGTTTACAATGAGCAGTTCTTC. This gives the protein CASSLGGVYNEQFF.

The CDR3 DNA is TGTGCCAGCAGCTTTCCCGGACGGAAACAAGTCGCTAACTATGGCTACACCTTC. It is translated as CASSFPGRKQVANYGYTF. V and J are TRBV5-4 and TRBJ1-2; D is uncertain. This CDR3 comprises 18 residues. Germline V lookup: CDR1 SGHNT, CDR2 YYREEE (reference sequence). V shed 2 bases and J shed 0 bases, with 20 bases lying between them.

The chain has TRBV4-3 and TRBJ1-4; D is possibly TRBD1 (6 bases). The germline V and J ends were trimmed by 0 bases and 6 bases, with 11 bases remaining between them. The CDR3 totals 15 residues. The germline V gene has CDR1 LGHNA and CDR2 YSLEER. CDR3 DNA sequence: TGCGCCAGCAGCCAAGACAACAGGGATGATGAAAAACTGTTTTTT. This translates into CASSQDNRDDEKLFF.

The V gene is TRBV19, the J gene TRBJ1-5, with D unresolved. The V end was cut by 5 bases, the J end by 6 bases, with 14 bases between. The CDR3 extends over 14 amino acids. Looked up from germline, CDR1 is LNHDA and CDR2 is SQIVND (reference sequence). The CDR3: CASSPSTIRQPQHF. In DNA form, the CDR3 reads TGTGCCAGTAGTCCATCGACAATTCGTCAGCCCCAGCATTTT.

The gene calls are TRBV6-1 and TRBJ1-5; no firm D call. Germline V CDR1 and CDR2: MNHNS, SASEGT. V was pared by 4 bases and J by 7 bases, with 14 bases between. The CDR3 has 14 amino acids. The CDR3 is CASSAHITGQPQHF. The CDR3 DNA follows: TGTGCCAGCAGTGCACACATCACGGGGCAGCCCCAGCATTTT.

The rearrangement uses TRBV18 and TRBJ2-1; 7 nucleotides line up with TRBD2. V shed 2 bases and J 14 bases; nucleotides not matched to a gene: 9. The CDR3 has 13 amino acids. CDR1 and CDR2 from the germline V gene are KGHSH and LQKENI. For the CDR3, the DNA is TGTGCCAGCTCACCAATGAGACTAGCTCGGGAGTTCTTC. This translates into CASSPMRLAREFF.

The J gene is TRBJ1-3, the V gene TRBV6-1; D remains ambiguous. CDR1 and CDR2 (germline): MNHNS, SASEGT. The V gene lost 2 bases and the J gene lost 0 bases, with 8 bases spanning the gap. The CDR3 has 15 residues. CDR3 amino acids: CASSERRDSGNTIYF. In DNA form, the CDR3 reads TGTGCCAGCAGTGAAAGGAGGGACTCTGGAAACACCATATATTTT.

The chain is built from TRBV11-2 and TRBJ2-7, with D tentatively TRBD1 or TRBD2 (5 bases each). Germline CDR1 is SGHAT and CDR2 is FQNNGV. The V end lost 5 bases, the J end lost 3 bases, and 14 bases lay between the germline ends. The CDR3 has 14 residues. The CDR3 DNA reads as TGTGCCAGCAGCCCCCGGGGCAGGAGCTACGAGCAGTACTTC. As protein: CASSPRGRSYEQYF.

V gene TRBV9 combines with J gene TRBJ2-1; no definite D call. CDR3 size: 15 residues. The V gene lost 0 bases and the J gene lost 9 bases, with 16 bases spanning the gap. Germline loops: CDR1 SGDLS, CDR2 YYNGEE. The CDR3 is CASSVGTSGLGEQFF. The DNA for the CDR3 is TGTGCCAGCAGCGTAGGCACGAGTGGTCTCGGTGAGCAGTTCTTC. Filled out from reference TRBV9 and TRBJ2-1, the complete variable domain reads DSGVTQTPKHLITATGQRVTLRCSPRSGDLSVYWYQQSLDQGLQFLIQYYNGEERAKGNILERFSAQQFPDLHSELNLSSLELGDSALYFCASSVGTSGLGEQFFGPGTRLTVL.

The chain uses TRBV2 and TRBJ2-7; D is unclear. The CDR3 loop spans 13 amino acids. V gave up 2 bases and J gave up 3 bases, with 8 bases separating them. Germline V gene data show CDR1 as SNHLY and CDR2 as FYNNEI. The DNA of the CDR3 is TGTGCCAGCAGTGAACATGCCGGCTACGAGCAGTACTTC. Protein product: CASSEHAGYEQYF.

This clone was seen more than once but under ten times. The chain couples TRBV20-1 to TRBJ1-1, with D hard to call. The CDR3 is 11 residues long. Germline loops: CDR1 DFQATT, CDR2 SNEGSKA (reference sequence). V shed 1 base and J shed 4 bases, with 4 bases lying between them. The CDR3 reads CSARGGTEAFF. CDR3 DNA: TGCAGTGCTAGAGGGGGCACTGAAGCTTTCTTT.

This clone was counted once. The chain couples TRBV15 to TRBJ2-7; 9 bases align to TRBD1. The CDR3 runs 15 residues. Trimming cost V 4 bases and J 0 bases; bases outside gene matches: 4. Per the germline V gene, CDR1 is LNHNV and CDR2 is YYDKDF (reference sequence). CDR3: CATSKGTGNSYEQYF. For the CDR3, the DNA is TGTGCCACCAGCAAGGGGACAGGGAACTCCTACGAGCAGTACTTC. The full variable domain, in which reference TRBV15 and TRBJ2-7 provide the parts outside the CDR3, is DAMVIQNPRYQVTQFGKPVTLSCSQTLNHNVMYWYQQKSSQAPKLLFHYYDKDFNNEADTPDNFQSRRPNTSFCFLDIRSPGLGDTAMYLCATSKGTGNSYEQYFGPGTRLTVT.

This clone is a singleton in its sample. This chain joins TRBV19 and TRBJ1-2; the match to TRBD1 covers 8 bases. This CDR3 region has 14 residues. The germline V gene has CDR1 LNHDA and CDR2 SQIVND (reference sequence). Trimming cost V 10 bases and J 3 bases; bases outside gene matches: 10. The CDR3 DNA sequence: TGTGCCACCTCGGGACAGGCAAGATACTATGGCTACACCTTC. Translating it yields CATSGQARYYGYTF.

The J gene is TRBJ2-3, the V gene TRBV28, with TRBD2 identical over 13 bases. V was pared by 5 bases and J by 3 bases, with 8 bases of the junction left unmatched. Germline CDR1 reads MDHEN; CDR2 reads SYDVKM. The CDR3 sequence is 17 residues long. CDR3 nucleotides: TGTGCCAGCAGTCGCCCGGGACTAGCGGGATGGACAGATACGCAGTATTTT. Its translation: CASSRPGLAGWTDTQYF.

This rearrangement joins TRBV4-2 to TRBJ1-5, with TRBD1 as a possible D gene (6 bases). Trimming cost V 4 bases and J 2 bases, with 18 bases left between them. This CDR3 contains 17 residues. Germline loops: CDR1 LGHNA, CDR2 YNFKEQ. The CDR3 DNA follows: TGTGCCAGCAGCCCATCACTCGGGGGGGCTGGCAATCAGCCCCAGCATTTT. Translation: CASSPSLGGAGNQPQHF.

This rearrangement joins TRBV7-2 to TRBJ1-1; tentative D call: TRBD1 (6 bases). CDR3 length: 15 amino acids. Per germline, CDR1 SGHTA and CDR2 FQGNSA. V lost 4 bases and J 5 bases, leaving 17 bases between the germline ends. CDR3 residues: CASSSRWGAGTEAFF. In nucleotides, the CDR3 is TGTGCCAGCAGCTCGCGTTGGGGGGCGGGTACTGAAGCTTTCTTT.

The chain joins TRBV4-1 to TRBJ2-1; 10 bases are a match to TRBD2. Germline V gene sequence: CDR1 MGHRA, CDR2 YSYEKL. This CDR3 is built from 16 residues. J lost 6 bases, V lost 1 base, and 6 bases had no gene match. CDR3 loop: CASSQVSLAGLNEQFF. DNA for the CDR3: TGCGCCAGCAGCCAAGTGTCACTAGCGGGACTCAATGAGCAGTTCTTC.

The genes are TRBV15 and TRBJ1-5, with D unclear. The CDR3 has 14 residues. Germline-derived CDR1 and CDR2 are LNHNV and YYDKDF (reference sequence). The V and J ends lost 3 bases and 9 bases respectively, with 15 bases between them. The CDR3 here is CATSSEVPRVPQHF. The CDR3 region has the DNA TGTGCCACCAGCAGCGAGGTCCCAAGGGTGCCCCAGCATTTT.

This clone showed up just a few times. J is TRBJ2-7 and V is TRBV18; 7 nucleotides line up with TRBD2. Unmatched junction bases numbered 1, after V lost 2 bases and J lost 3 bases. This CDR3 is built from 13 residues. Germline V gives CDR1 KGHSH, CDR2 LQKENI. CDR3 sequence: CASSPGLDYEQYF. For the CDR3, the DNA is TGTGCCAGCTCACCAGGACTAGACTACGAGCAGTACTTC.